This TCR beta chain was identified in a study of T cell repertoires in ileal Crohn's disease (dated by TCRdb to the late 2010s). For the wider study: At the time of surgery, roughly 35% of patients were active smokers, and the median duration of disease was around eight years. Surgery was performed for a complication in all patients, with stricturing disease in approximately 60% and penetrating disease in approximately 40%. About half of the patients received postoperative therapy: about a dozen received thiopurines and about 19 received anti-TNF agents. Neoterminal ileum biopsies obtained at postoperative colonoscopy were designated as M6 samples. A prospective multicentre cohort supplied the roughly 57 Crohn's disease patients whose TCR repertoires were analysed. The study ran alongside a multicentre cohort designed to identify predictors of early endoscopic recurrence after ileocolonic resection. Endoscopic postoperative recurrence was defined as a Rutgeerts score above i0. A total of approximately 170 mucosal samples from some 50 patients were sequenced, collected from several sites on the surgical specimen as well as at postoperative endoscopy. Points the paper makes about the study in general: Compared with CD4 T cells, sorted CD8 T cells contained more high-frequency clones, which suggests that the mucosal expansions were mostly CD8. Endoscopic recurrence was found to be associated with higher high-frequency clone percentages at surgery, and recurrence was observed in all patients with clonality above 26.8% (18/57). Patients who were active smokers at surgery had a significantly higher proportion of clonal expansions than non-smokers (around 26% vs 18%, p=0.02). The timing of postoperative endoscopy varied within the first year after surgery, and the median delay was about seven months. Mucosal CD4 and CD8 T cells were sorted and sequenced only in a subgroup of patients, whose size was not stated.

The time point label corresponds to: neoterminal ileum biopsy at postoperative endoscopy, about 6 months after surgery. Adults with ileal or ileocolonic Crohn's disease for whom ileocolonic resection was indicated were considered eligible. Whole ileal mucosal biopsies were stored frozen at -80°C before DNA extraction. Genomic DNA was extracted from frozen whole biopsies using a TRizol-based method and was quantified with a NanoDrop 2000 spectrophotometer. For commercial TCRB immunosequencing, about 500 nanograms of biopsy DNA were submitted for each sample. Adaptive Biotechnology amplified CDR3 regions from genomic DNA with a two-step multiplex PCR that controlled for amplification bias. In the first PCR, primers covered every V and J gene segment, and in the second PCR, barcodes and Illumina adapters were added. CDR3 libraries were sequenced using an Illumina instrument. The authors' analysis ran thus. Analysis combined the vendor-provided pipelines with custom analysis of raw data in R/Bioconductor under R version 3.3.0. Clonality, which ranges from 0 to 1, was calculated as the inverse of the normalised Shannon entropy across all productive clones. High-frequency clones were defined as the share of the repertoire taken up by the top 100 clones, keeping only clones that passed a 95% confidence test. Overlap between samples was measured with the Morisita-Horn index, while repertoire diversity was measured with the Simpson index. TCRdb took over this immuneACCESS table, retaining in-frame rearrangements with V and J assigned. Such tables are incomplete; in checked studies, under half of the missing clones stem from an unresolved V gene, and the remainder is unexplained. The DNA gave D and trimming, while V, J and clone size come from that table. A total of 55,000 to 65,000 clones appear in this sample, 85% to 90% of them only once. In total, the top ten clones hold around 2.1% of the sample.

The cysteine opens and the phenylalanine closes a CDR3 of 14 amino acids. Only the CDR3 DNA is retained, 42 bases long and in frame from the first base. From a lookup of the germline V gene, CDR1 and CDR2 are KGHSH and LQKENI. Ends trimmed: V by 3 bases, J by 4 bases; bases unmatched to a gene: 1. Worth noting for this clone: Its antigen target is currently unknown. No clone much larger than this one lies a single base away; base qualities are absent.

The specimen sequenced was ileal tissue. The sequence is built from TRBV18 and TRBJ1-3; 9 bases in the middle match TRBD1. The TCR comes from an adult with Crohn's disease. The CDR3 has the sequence CASSPGQGGNTIYF. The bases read TGTGCCAGCTCACCGGGACAGGGAGGAAACACCATATATTTT.